The 4 T cell receptor beta chains below come from one sample, sequenced in a study of cytomegalovirus exposure and HLA in healthy donors. With 60 Vbeta and 13 Jbeta primers, the PCR was carried out. Here immunoSEQ multiplex PCR was the method, and the copy in TCRdb shows in-frame clones only, minus some. The repertoire table contains about 140,000 clones. What was sequenced was PBMCs. Every receptor here comes from a male donor in good health and CMV-seronegative.

The gene calls are TRBV5-4 and TRBJ1-1; D is undetermined. Trimming stripped 4 bases from V and 7 bases from J, with 8 bases between. Germline CDR1 and CDR2: SGHNT and YYREEE (reference sequence). The length of the CDR3 is 11 residues. In nucleotides, the CDR3 is TGTGCCAGCAGCCTCGGAGTTGAAGCTTTCTTT. Translation gives CASSLGVEAFF. Full variable domain (outside the CDR3, taken from reference TRBV5-4 and TRBJ1-1): ETGVTQSPTHLIKTRGQQVTLRCSSQSGHNTVSWYQQALGQGPQFIFQYYREEENGRGNFPPRFSGLQFPNYSSELNVNALELDDSALYLCASSLGVEAFFGQGTRLTVV.

V and J are TRBV15 and TRBJ2-7, with TRBD1 matching over 7 bases. This CDR3 region has 14 residues. The V and J ends lost 1 base and 3 bases, in that order; junction bases with no gene match: 3. Germline CDR1 reads LNHNV; CDR2 reads YYDKDF (reference sequence). CDR3 bases: TGTGCCACCAGCAGAGCGGGACAGAACTACGAGCAGTACTTC. This codes for CATSRAGQNYEQYF.

The V gene is TRBV28, the J gene TRBJ1-1, with 8 bases identical to TRBD1. This CDR3 has 16 amino acids. Per the germline V gene, CDR1 is MDHEN and CDR2 is SYDVKM. Trimming removed 8 bases from V and 4 bases from J; junction bases left unmatched: 15. For the CDR3, the DNA is TGTGCCAGCCACCCCCGGGACAGGCCGTCGACCACTGAAGCTTTCTTT. Translated: CASHPRDRPSTTEAFF.

The chain employs TRBV20-1 and TRBJ1-1; possibly TRBD1 for D (6 bases). This CDR3 contains 11 residues. V was clipped by 4 bases and J by 7 bases, with 10 bases between them. The germline gives CDR1 DFQATT, CDR2 SNEGSKA (reference sequence). The DNA for the CDR3 is TGCAGTGCTATAGACAGGTTTGAAGCTTTCTTT. Protein sequence: CSAIDRFEAFF.